This is a list of T cell receptor beta chains from one sample in a study of beta chain features in type 1 diabetes. Only in-frame clones appear in the TCRdb table, and some are missing; sequencing was by immunoSEQ multiplex PCR. The sample lists roughly 350,000 clones, 9.5% to 10% occurring once. The sequencing sample was made of central memory CD4+ T cells from blood. The receptor set was obtained from a man aged 30-40 years with type 1 diabetes. Each CDR3 is given with its conserved first and last residue. D genes are given only for firm matches. Clone size is shown for a subset of rows, as once, few, many or a class of expanded clone.

D	size	V	J	length	DNA	CDR3
.	few	TRBV20-1	TRBJ1-4	11	TGCAGTGCTAGCCGGCATGAAAAACTGTTTTTT	CSASRHEKLFF
TRBD1	.	TRBV2	TRBJ2-1	13	TGTGCCAGCAGGAAGGGACAGGGGAATGAGCAGTTCTTC	CASRKGQGNEQFF
.	few	TRBV5-4	TRBJ2-7	16	TGTGCCAGCAGCTCGCCACTAGCCTCAATTCCGGACGAGCAGTACTTC	CASSSPLASIPDEQYF
TRBD1	few	TRBV5-1	TRBJ1-5	14	TGCGCCAGCAGCTTGTATACAGGGGGTCAGCCCCAGCATTTT	CASSLYTGGQPQHF
TRBD2	few	TRBV28	TRBJ2-2	16	TGTGCCAGCGGGTCCGCCTCCGGGGGGGCGAACGGGGAGCTGTTTTTT	CASGSASGGANGELFF
TRBD1	few	TRBV4-2	TRBJ1-4	17	TGTGCCAGCAGCCCGGGACAGAACGGGGCAACTAATGAAAAACTGTTTTTT	CASSPGQNGATNEKLFF
TRBD1	.	TRBV5-1	TRBJ2-1	17	TGCGCCAGCAGCTGGGTGGGTAGACAGGGAGTTTACAATGAGCAGTTCTTC	CASSWVGRQGVYNEQFF
TRBD1	.	TRBV16	TRBJ2-5	15	TGTGCCAGCAGCCAACCAACAGGGGGCCGAGAGACCCAGTACTTC	CASSQPTGGRETQYF
.	.	TRBV7-2	TRBJ1-2	11	TGTGCCAGCAGCCCTAGACACTATTACACCTTC	CASSPRHYYTF
.	few	TRBV28	TRBJ1-5	14	TGTGCCACCCTCCAGGGTAATAGCAATCAGCCCCAGCATTTT	CATLQGNSNQPQHF
.	.	TRBV19	TRBJ1-5	15	TGTGCCAGTAGTATTCGACGGGGAAGCAATCAGCCCCAGCATTTT	CASSIRRGSNQPQHF
TRBD1	many	TRBV7-9	TRBJ2-7	16	TGTGCCAGCAGCCCCGCGATCGGGACAGGGACCTACGAGCAGTACTTC	CASSPAIGTGTYEQYF
TRBD1	few	TRBV28	TRBJ1-2	13	TGTGCCAGCAGTTTACAGGGGGCGCGGGGCTACACCTTC	CASSLQGARGYTF
TRBD2	.	TRBV14	TRBJ2-5	14	TGTGCCAGCAGCCCCCGGGGAGGGCGAGAGACCCAGTACTTC	CASSPRGGRETQYF
TRBD2	.	TRBV6-5	TRBJ2-5	14	TGTGCCAGCAGGGCGGGACTAGCGAAAGAGACCCAGTACTTC	CASRAGLAKETQYF
.	.	TRBV27	TRBJ2-2	16	TGTGCCAGCCTGGGGGCGGGCGCTGTGAACACCGGGGAGCTGTTTTTT	CASLGAGAVNTGELFF
.	.	TRBV18	TRBJ1-3	15	TGTGCCAGCTCATCCGGACAGCCCTCTGGAAACACCATATATTTT	CASSSGQPSGNTIYF
.	many	TRBV21-1	TRBJ2-1	15	TGTGCCAGCAGCAGATACGACAGGGGATTAAATGAGCAGTTCTTC	CASSRYDRGLNEQFF
.	few	TRBV5-1	TRBJ1-1	13	TGTGCCAGCAGCTCATTACAGGCGGGAGAAGCTTTCTTT	CASSSLQAGEAFF
.	few	TRBV4-3	TRBJ1-2	13	TGCGCCAGCAGCCAAGAAAGAGGCTATGGCTACACCTTC	CASSQERGYGYTF
.	few	TRBV11-3	TRBJ2-5	16	TGTGCCAGCAGCTTGGGCCGGTGGGGCGCGAAAGAGACCCAGTACTTC	CASSLGRWGAKETQYF
TRBD2	few	TRBV2	TRBJ2-1	14	TGTGCCAGCAGGTTGCTAGCGGGAGGCAATGAGCAGTTCTTC	CASRLLAGGNEQFF
TRBD1	.	TRBV10-3	TRBJ2-5	15	TGTGCCATCAAGCCGGGACAGCTAAACCAAGAGACCCAGTACTTC	CAIKPGQLNQETQYF
TRBD1	few	TRBV28	TRBJ1-1	15	TGTGCCAGTCTCCCCCTGGACAGGGGGAACACTGAAGCTTTCTTT	CASLPLDRGNTEAFF
.	few	TRBV10-1	TRBJ1-1	15	TGCGCCAGCAGTGACTCCTGGGCAGGGAACACTGAAGCTTTCTTT	CASSDSWAGNTEAFF
TRBD2	few	TRBV30	TRBJ2-1	13	TGTGCCTGGAGTGTGCTAGCGGGAGGCGGGGGGTTCTTC	CAWSVLAGGGGFF
TRBD2	.	TRBV5-1	TRBJ2-7	12	TGCGCCAGCAGCTCGGGGGGATACGAGCAGTACTTC	CASSSGGYEQYF
.	.	TRBV15	TRBJ2-1	15	TGTGCCACCAGCAGAGGGGTTGGGGACCACAATGAGCAGTTCTTC	CATSRGVGDHNEQFF
.	few	TRBV6-1	TRBJ2-7	11	TGTGCCAGCGGGAGTCTGTACGAGCAGTACTTC	CASGSLYEQYF
TRBD1	few	TRBV28	TRBJ1-1	12	TGTGCCAGCAGGACAGGGGGCGTTGAAGCTTTCTTT	CASRTGGVEAFF
.	few	TRBV14	TRBJ2-7	15	TGTGCCAGCAGCCTCGTATTCGGGGTAAACTACGAGCAGTACTTC	CASSLVFGVNYEQYF
.	few	TRBV29-1	TRBJ2-3	16	TGCAGCTCATTACCCCTCGGGGCGGGACACACAGATACGCAGTATTTT	CSSLPLGAGHTDTQYF
TRBD1	few	TRBV28	TRBJ2-1	15	TGTGCCAGCAGTTTAGGCGGGACAGGGGGCAATGAGCAGTTCTTC	CASSLGGTGGNEQFF
.	.	TRBV5-6	TRBJ2-5	14	TGTGCCAGCAGCTTGGGTCGGGGGGCGGAGACCCAGTACTTC	CASSLGRGAETQYF
.	many	TRBV28	TRBJ2-1	12	TGTGCCAGCAGCATTTTGGGTTATGAGCAGTTCTTC	CASSILGYEQFF
TRBD2	few	TRBV19	TRBJ2-5	14	TGTGCCAGTACCCCCGGGGGGTACCAAGAGACCCAGTACTTC	CASTPGGYQETQYF
TRBD1	.	TRBV7-2	TRBJ2-1	15	TGTGCCAGCAGCTTTTTAGGACAGGGGGGCAATGAGCAGTTCTTC	CASSFLGQGGNEQFF
TRBD2	few	TRBV28	TRBJ2-7	15	TGTGCCAGCAGTTCCCTGGCGGGAGCCGGCTACGAGCAGTACTTC	CASSSLAGAGYEQYF
TRBD1	.	TRBV2	TRBJ1-4	14	TGTGCCAGCGGGACAGGGGGCTCGGAGGAAAAACTGTTTTTT	CASGTGGSEEKLFF
.	few	TRBV19	TRBJ2-1	16	TGTGCCAGTAGTATCCCACACCCAGCAGGGAGGTACGAGCAGTTCTTC	CASSIPHPAGRYEQFF
.	.	TRBV18	TRBJ2-1	14	TGTGCCAGCTCACCACCGGCCGTATGGGATGAGCAGTTCTTC	CASSPPAVWDEQFF
.	few	TRBV11-3	TRBJ2-3	15	TGTGCCAGCAGTTCTACCCCAGTAATTGCAGATACGCAGTATTTT	CASSSTPVIADTQYF
.	.	TRBV4-2	TRBJ1-3	16	TGTGCCAGCAGCCGCCAACAGCCGGACTCTGGAAACACCATATATTTT	CASSRQQPDSGNTIYF
TRBD1	.	TRBV7-9	TRBJ2-7	14	TGTGCCAGCAGCCCCGGGACAGGGGGCTACGAGCAGTACTTC	CASSPGTGGYEQYF
.	.	TRBV6-5	TRBJ2-3	12	TGTGCCAGCAGTACCGAGGCAGATACGCAGTATTTT	CASSTEADTQYF
.	few	TRBV21-1	TRBJ2-1	15	TGTGCCAGCAGCAAAGCGCGGGGCTATAGAAATGAGCAGTTCTTC	CASSKARGYRNEQFF
TRBD1	.	TRBV7-8	TRBJ2-7	17	TGTGCCAGCAGCCCCGGGGACAGGCGGGCAACAGAGTACGAGCAGTACTTC	CASSPGDRRATEYEQYF
.	.	TRBV11-2	TRBJ1-3	14	TGTGCCAGCAGCTTCCAAGACAGGGGAAACACCATATATTTT	CASSFQDRGNTIYF
.	.	TRBV28	TRBJ1-5	17	TGTGCCACCCAAGGAGGGTCAGCATATGATAGCAATCAGCCCCAGCATTTT	CATQGGSAYDSNQPQHF
TRBD2	few	TRBV28	TRBJ2-1	14	TGTGCCAGCACACTAGCGGGCTCCTACAATGAGCAGTTCTTC	CASTLAGSYNEQFF
.	few	TRBV2	TRBJ2-3	15	TGTGCCAGCACAAGAGAGCGCACCACAACAGATACGCAGTATTTT	CASTRERTTTDTQYF
.	few	TRBV6-1	TRBJ1-5	14	TGTGCCAGCAGACCTGACAGGAGCAATCAGCCCCAGCATTTT	CASRPDRSNQPQHF
.	few	TRBV7-9	TRBJ2-6	14	TGTGCCAGCAGCTTAGGGCCTGGGGCCAACGTCCTGACTTTC	CASSLGPGANVLTF
TRBD1	few	TRBV9	TRBJ2-7	15	TGTGCCAGCAGCTTAGCCGCAGGGGGCTACTACGAGCAGTACTTC	CASSLAAGGYYEQYF